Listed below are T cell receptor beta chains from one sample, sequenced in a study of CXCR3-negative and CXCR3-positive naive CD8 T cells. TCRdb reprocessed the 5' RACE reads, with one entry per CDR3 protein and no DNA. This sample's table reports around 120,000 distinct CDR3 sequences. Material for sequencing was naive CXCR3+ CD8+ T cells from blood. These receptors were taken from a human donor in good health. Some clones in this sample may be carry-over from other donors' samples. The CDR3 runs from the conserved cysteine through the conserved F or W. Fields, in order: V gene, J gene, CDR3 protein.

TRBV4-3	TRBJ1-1	CASSQDIRGTTEAFF
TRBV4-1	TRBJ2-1	CASSLDTRSYNEQFF
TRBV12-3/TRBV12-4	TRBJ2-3	CASSSTSGTDTQYF
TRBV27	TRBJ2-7	CASSLGVGYEQYF
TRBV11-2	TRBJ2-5	CASSSIDTQYF
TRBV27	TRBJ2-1	CASSLLSGNEQFF
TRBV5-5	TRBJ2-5	CASSLLSETQYF
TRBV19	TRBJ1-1	CDSSMGPEGTEAFF
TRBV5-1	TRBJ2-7	CASSPGTSGAGSYEQYF
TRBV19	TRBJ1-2	CASSIDLETAFYGYTF
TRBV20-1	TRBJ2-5	CSARPGLAGVRETQYF
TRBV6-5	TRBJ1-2	CASSVGHDGYTF
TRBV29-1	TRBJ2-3	CSVEDRAPDTQYF
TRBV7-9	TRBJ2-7	CASSPAGESHEQYF
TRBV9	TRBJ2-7	CASSVDRDHEQYF
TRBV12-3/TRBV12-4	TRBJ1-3	CASSRTSSGNTIYF
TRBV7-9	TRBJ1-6	CASSTRDRGFYNSPLHF
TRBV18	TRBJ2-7	CASSPSTEGVSYEQYF
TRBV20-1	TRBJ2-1	CSAVGLAGNSYNEQFF
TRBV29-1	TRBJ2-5	CSVETEEETQYF
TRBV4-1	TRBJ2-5	CASSQEGGDQETQYF
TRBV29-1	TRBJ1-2	CSVGAGGLDGYTF
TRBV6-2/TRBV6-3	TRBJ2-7	CASSYSISYEQYF
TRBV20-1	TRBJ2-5	CSALGLVDETQYF
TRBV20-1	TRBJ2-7	CSASKLAGSYEQYF
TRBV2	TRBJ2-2	CASSEAGGRILPTGELFF
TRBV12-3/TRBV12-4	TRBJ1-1	CATPEGTEAFF
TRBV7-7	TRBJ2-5	CASSSGLYQETQYF
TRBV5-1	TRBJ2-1	CASSARLAGGPIDEQFF
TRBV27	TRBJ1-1	CASSLLMNTEAFF
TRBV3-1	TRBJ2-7	CASSPYRETYEQYF
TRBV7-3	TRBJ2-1	CASSGEVTNEQFF
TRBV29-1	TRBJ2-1	CSVARGSPHNEQFF
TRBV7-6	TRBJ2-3	CASSLEAGTRFSTDTQYF
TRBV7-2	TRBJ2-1	CASSLKGMLGTSLYNEQFF
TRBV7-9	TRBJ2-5	CASSLERPQETQYF
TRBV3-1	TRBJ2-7	CASSPSPGLGIYEQYF
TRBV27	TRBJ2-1	CASSLSVRGEQFF
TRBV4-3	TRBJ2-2	CASSQDPGTGELFF
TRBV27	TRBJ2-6	CAAQGAGANVLTF
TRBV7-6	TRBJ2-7	CASSLAGIPYEQYF
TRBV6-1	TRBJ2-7	CASCWTVSYEQYF
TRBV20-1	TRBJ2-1	CSATGRTKYNEQFF
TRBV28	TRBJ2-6	CASSWAGSGANVLTF
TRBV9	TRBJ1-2	CASSVGATAGTAVGYTF
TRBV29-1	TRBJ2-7	CSVIRDTGYEQYF
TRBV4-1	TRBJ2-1	CASSQDGGGVLAGTNEQFF
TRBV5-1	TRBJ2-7	CASSLTGTDYYEQYF
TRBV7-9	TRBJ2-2	CASSLRQAANTGELFF
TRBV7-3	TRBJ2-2	CASSFPHGELFF
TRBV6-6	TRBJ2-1	CASSYSDKSSYNEQFF
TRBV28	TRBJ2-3	CASGMGDTQYF